The 12 T cell receptor beta chains presented below share a single source sample, sequenced in a study of shared clonotypes between healthy human individuals. Produced via immunoSEQ multiplex PCR; TCRdb's table is partial and in-frame only. Of hundreds of thousands of clones in the sample, 70% to 80% were seen once. The sample taken for sequencing was PBMCs. These receptors were taken from a woman aged 40 to 50 in good health. Some clones in this sample may be carry-over from other donors' samples.

The chain carries TRBV9 and TRBJ2-3; TRBD2 might be the D (5 bases). The V and J ends lost 0 bases and 6 bases respectively, with 5 bases between them. The CDR3 has 12 residues. Germline CDR1 reads SGDLS; CDR2 reads YYNGEE. CDR3 residues: CASSVVADTQYF. The CDR3 DNA sequence: TGTGCCAGCAGCGTAGTAGCGGATACGCAGTATTTT.

The J gene is TRBJ1-4, the V gene TRBV6-6, with D unclear. V lost 8 bases and J 2 bases, leaving 6 bases between the germline ends. The CDR3 spans 12 residues. Looked up from germline, CDR1 is MNHNY and CDR2 is SVGAGI (reference sequence). This CDR3 reads CASEGTNEKLFF. The CDR3 nucleotides are TGTGCCAGCGAAGGGACTAATGAAAAACTGTTTTTT.

CDR3 nucleotides: TGTGCCAGTAGTCCCTCCGGGGTCACTGAAGCTTTCTTT. Its protein product is CASSPSGVTEAFF. This rearrangement joins TRBV19 to TRBJ1-1; D call uncertain. Trimming cost V 5 bases and J 4 bases, with 11 bases left between them. The CDR3 contains 13 residues. Germline loops: CDR1 LNHDA, CDR2 SQIVND (reference sequence).

V and J are TRBV15 and TRBJ2-7; D remains ambiguous. The CDR3 length is 16 residues. Germline-derived CDR1 and CDR2 are LNHNV and YYDKDF (reference sequence). V was trimmed by 3 bases and J by 1 base, leaving 16 bases between them. The CDR3 DNA is TGTGCCACCAGCAGCACTTGGAAGTCCCCATCCTACGAGCAGTACTTC. Residues: CATSSTWKSPSYEQYF.

This chain joins TRBV29-1 and TRBJ2-5; TRBD2 matches 8 bases. Unmatched junction bases numbered 9, after V lost 6 bases and J lost 6 bases. The CDR3 spans 13 residues. Germline V gene lookup returns CDR1 SQVTM and CDR2 ANQGSEA. DNA of the CDR3: TGCAGCGTGCGGGGGGATGGTGAAAAGACCCAGTACTTC. Amino acid sequence: CSVRGDGEKTQYF.

The genes are TRBV2 and TRBJ2-1, with TRBD2 identical over 10 bases. The CDR3 totals 15 residues. Trimming at V came to 3 bases and at J to 4 bases, leaving 3 bases not matched to a gene. Germline values: CDR1 SNHLY, CDR2 FYNNEI. The CDR3 sequence: CASSERTSGYNEQFF. CDR3 in DNA: TGTGCCAGCAGTGAGAGGACTAGCGGTTACAATGAGCAGTTCTTC.

CDR3 in DNA: TGTGCCAGCAGCTCTTTGACAGCTAACCAAGAGACCCAGTACTTC. Amino acids: CASSSLTANQETQYF. The chain couples TRBV5-4 to TRBJ2-5; possibly TRBD1 for D (5 bases). In germline, CDR1 is SGHNT, CDR2 YYREEE (reference sequence). The CDR3 is made up of 15 amino acids. V lost 3 bases and J 0 bases, leaving 12 bases between the germline ends.

On this clone itself: A much larger clonotype is one base distant, so this may be a read error. Because it lacks the conserved phenylalanine or tryptophan at the end, this CDR3 is likely a read error. The chain combines TRBV11-2 with TRBJ2-3; 9 bases align to TRBD2. The CDR3 runs to 15 residues. V was pared by 7 bases and J by 6 bases, with 11 bases of the junction left unmatched. Looked up from germline, CDR1 is SGHAT and CDR2 is FQNNGV. The CDR3 loop is CASTFASGETDTQYS. CDR3 nucleotides: TGTGCCAGCACCTTCGCTAGCGGGGAGACGGATACGCAGTATTCT.

Here the CDR3 DNA reads TGTGCCAGCAGCTCGTCCTCTTCTAGCGGCCTTTACAATGAGCAGTTCTTC. Translating it yields CASSSSSSSGLYNEQFF. The chain is built from TRBV5-4 and TRBJ2-1; 7 bases align to TRBD2. Germline assignment: CDR1 SGHNT and CDR2 YYREEE (reference sequence). This CDR3 spans 17 amino acids. V lost 3 bases and J lost 4; bases outside the gene matches: 13. Supplemented by reference TRBV5-4 and TRBJ2-1, the full variable domain reads ETGVTQSPTHLIKTRGQQVTLRCSSQSGHNTVSWYQQALGQGPQFIFQYYREEENGRGNFPPRFSGLQFPNYSSELNVNALELDDSALYLCASSSSSSSGLYNEQFFGPGTRLTVL.

The J gene is TRBJ2-1, the V gene TRBV12-5; D is possibly TRBD1 (5 bases). From germline, CDR1 is LGHNT and CDR2 FRNRAP. Trimming pared 7 bases from V and 4 bases from J, leaving 20 bases between. The CDR3 consists of 16 residues. The CDR3 DNA reads TGTGCTAGTGCCCGTTACCAGGCTAGGGGTTACAATGAGCAGTTCTTC. Translating it yields CASARYQARGYNEQFF.

This chain uses TRBV4-1 with TRBJ1-2; D possibly corresponds to TRBD1 (6 bases). The CDR3 spans 13 residues. V was cut by 3 bases and J by 7 bases, with 12 bases left in between. Germline V gene sequence: CDR1 MGHRA, CDR2 YSYEKL. CDR3 nucleotides: TGCGCCAGCAGCCATCCTCAGGGGTCTGGCTACACCTTC. Its translation is CASSHPQGSGYTF.

The chain couples TRBV7-2 to TRBJ2-7, with 7 positions matching TRBD1. Trimming cost V 6 bases and J 3 bases; bases outside gene matches: 11. The CDR3 is made up of 15 amino acids. Per germline, CDR1 SGHTA and CDR2 FQGNSA. CDR3: CASSKDRDRHYEQYF. Here the CDR3 DNA reads TGTGCCAGCAGTAAAGATCGGGACAGACACTACGAGCAGTACTTC.